This record looks at one T cell receptor beta chain sequence and its context. The target of this receptor is not known. Per-base quality was not reported, and no clone a single base away is much larger than it. The CDR3 spans 14 residues, from the cysteine through the phenylalanine. The entry retains the CDR3 DNA only, 42 bases that are in frame from base 1. The V end loses 3 bases and the J end loses 3 bases, and a stretch of 11 bases separates them. Amplification of TCR beta CDR3 regions was carried out from RNA transcripts. For the first round of RT-PCR on the TCR CDR3, the HTBI primer set was used together with the Qiagen OneStep RT-PCR kit. A second multiplex PCR round built the libraries, followed by size selection and purification. Sequencing of the libraries was done on an Illumina HiSeq2000 using paired-end 100 bp reads. The study's own analysis went as follows. SOAPnuke was used to process the raw data, removing reads that contained adapters or uncalled bases, had a mean Phred below 15, or lacked an exact match to the constant primer or identifier. COPE v1.2.5 was used to merge the high-quality paired reads, and each unique nucleotide sequence was defined as a clonotype. MiTCR v1.1 was used to align the clonotypes against IMGT TRBV, TRBD and TRBJ reference segments. The analysis was restricted to V-J combinations with a frequency above 0.0001, which together covered just over 99% of the repertoires. A TCS score was defined as the ratio of F50 (clonal expansion) to E x V (chaos), with BLOSUM62-based TCRdist applied between CDR3 peptides within each V-J. Welch's t-statistics and random forest reduced roughly 530 V-J features to under 15, which were used in a naive Bayes classifier (R e1071). TCRdb passed the public sequencing reads through fastp at Q25 and MiXCR, retaining productive beta sequences. Here each entry gathers all rows of one CDR3 protein and keeps the most common genes and DNA. None of the V and J calls come from the authors' own analysis; TCRdb made them. Across this sample there are about 640,000 distinct CDR3 sequences, with about 20% seen only once. Over 30% of the sample goes to the ten largest clones.

In the ophthalmopathy patients, disease was moderately to severely active, with a Clinical Activity Score of 3 or more, a NOSPECS grade of 4 or more, and a duration of less than 3 months. Any patient with an uncontrolled infection, another autoimmune disease, pregnancy or lactation was excluded. Diagnoses were based on clinical symptoms, serum thyroxine and TRAb, thyroid ultrasound and orbital computed tomography. Ficoll-Paque density gradient centrifugation was used to isolate PBMCs from approximately 10 ml of fresh peripheral blood. Trizol reagent was used to extract total RNA, and RNA quality was then checked on an Agilent 2100 Bioanalyzer. This sample was included in a study of T cells in Graves' hyperthyroidism and ophthalmopathy (dated by TCRdb to between 2018 and 2021). Notes on the research overall: Peripheral blood samples were taken at initial diagnosis, before any treatment was given. A discovery cohort of about a hundred patients, roughly 45 with Graves' ophthalmopathy and 55 to 60 with stable Graves' hyperthyroidism, was used to find distinguishing TCR V-J signatures. An independent validation cohort of 18 to 20 hyperthyroidism patients and 17 patients who later progressed to ophthalmopathy tested prospective prediction of ophthalmopathy. The 95 to 100 discovery patients were randomly divided into training and test sets at a 7:3 ratio. The study also compared thyroid tissue and blood T-cell repertoires from more than five Graves' hyperthyroidism patients. Following sampling, methimazole starting at 30 mg daily was given to hyperthyroidism patients, and high-dose intravenous methylprednisolone was given to ophthalmopathy patients. The paper describes TCR Vbeta CDR3 sequencing of 120 to 150 peripheral blood samples, made up of 43 ophthalmopathy patients, 70 to 80 hyperthyroidism patients and roughly 17 progressor patients.

Overall results and qualifications from the work: No statistical method was used to set the sample size in advance, and investigators knew the group allocation. In validation, the model predicted progression to ophthalmopathy a median of about 6.5 months before onset, with over 55% sensitivity and 72.22% specificity. In cross-validation, a model built on a 13 V-J signature told ophthalmopathy apart from stable hyperthyroidism with less than 90% sensitivity and around 84% specificity, and in testing the same model reached 80%/75%. Most expanded thyroid clonotypes (frequency above 0.001) were also detected in blood, suggesting blood repertoires may reflect thyroid immune responses.

The clonotype comes from a man aged 25 to 45 with Graves' ophthalmopathy. Source material: blood. Recombination linked TRBV12-3 or TRBV12-4 to TRBJ2-5; TRBD1 might be the D gene, on 5 matching bases. The CDR3 protein sequence reads: CASSLSGYEETQYF. The DNA is as follows: TGTGCCAGCAGTTTGTCAGGGTACGAAGAGACCCAGTACTTC.